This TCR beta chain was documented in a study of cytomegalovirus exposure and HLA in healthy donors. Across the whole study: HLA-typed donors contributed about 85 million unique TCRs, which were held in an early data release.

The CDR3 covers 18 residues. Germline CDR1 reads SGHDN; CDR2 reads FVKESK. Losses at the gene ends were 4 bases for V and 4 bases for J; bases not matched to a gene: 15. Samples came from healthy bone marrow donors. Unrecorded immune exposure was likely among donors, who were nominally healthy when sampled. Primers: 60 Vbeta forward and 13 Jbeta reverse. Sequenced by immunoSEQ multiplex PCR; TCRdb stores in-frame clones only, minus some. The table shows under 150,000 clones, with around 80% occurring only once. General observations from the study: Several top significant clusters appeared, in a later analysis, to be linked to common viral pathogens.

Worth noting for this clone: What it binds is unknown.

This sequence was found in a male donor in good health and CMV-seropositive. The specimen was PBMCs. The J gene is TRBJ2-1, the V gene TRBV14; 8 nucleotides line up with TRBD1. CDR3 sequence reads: CASSPDLLRTGRYNEQFF. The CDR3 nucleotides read TGTGCCAGCAGCCCCGACCTACTTAGGACAGGGAGATACAATGAGCAGTTCTTC.